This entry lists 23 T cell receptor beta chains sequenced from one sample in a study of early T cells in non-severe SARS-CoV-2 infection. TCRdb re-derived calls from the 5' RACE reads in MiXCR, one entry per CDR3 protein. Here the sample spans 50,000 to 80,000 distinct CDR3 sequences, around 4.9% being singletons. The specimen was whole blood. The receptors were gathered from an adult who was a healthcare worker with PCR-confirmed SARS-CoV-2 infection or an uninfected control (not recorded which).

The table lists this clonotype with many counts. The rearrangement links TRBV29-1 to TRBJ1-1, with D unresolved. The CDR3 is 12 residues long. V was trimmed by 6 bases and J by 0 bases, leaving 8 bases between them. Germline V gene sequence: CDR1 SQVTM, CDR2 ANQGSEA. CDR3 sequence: CSVGLMNTEAFF. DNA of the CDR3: TGCAGCGTAGGACTTATGAACACTGAAGCTTTCTTT.

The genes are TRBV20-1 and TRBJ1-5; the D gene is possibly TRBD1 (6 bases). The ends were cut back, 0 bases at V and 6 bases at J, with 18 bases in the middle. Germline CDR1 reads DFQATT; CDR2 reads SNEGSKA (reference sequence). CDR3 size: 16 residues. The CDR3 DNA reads TGCAGTGCTAGAGATTTCGGGCAGGGGTTTTTTCAGCCCCAGCATTTT. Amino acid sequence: CSARDFGQGFFQPQHF.

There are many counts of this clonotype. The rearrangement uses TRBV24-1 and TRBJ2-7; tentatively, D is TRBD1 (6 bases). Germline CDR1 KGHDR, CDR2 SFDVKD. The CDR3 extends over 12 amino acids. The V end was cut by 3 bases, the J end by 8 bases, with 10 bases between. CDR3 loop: CATSDLDRQQYF. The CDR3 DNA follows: TGTGCCACCAGTGATCTTGACAGGCAGCAGTACTTC.

CDR3 bases: TGTGCCAGCAGTCGCGGCGGCGGGAGCTACGAGCAGTACTTC. Amino acid sequence: CASSRGGGSYEQYF. The chain carries TRBV5-5 and TRBJ2-7; 7 positions agree with TRBD2. This CDR3 has 14 amino acids. V lost 5 bases and J lost 3; bases outside the gene matches: 8. Germline V gene sequence: CDR1 SGHKS, CDR2 YYEKEE (reference sequence).

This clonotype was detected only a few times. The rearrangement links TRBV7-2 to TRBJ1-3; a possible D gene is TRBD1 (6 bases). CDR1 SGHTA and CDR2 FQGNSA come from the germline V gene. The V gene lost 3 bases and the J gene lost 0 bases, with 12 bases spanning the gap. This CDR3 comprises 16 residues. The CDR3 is CASSLSGTNSGNTIYF. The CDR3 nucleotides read TGTGCCAGCAGCTTGAGCGGGACAAACTCTGGAAACACCATATATTTT.

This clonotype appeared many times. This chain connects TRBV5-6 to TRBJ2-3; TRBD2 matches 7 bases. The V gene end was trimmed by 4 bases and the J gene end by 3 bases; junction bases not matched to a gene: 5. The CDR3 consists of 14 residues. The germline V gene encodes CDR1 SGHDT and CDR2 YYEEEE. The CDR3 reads CASSELRGTDTQYF. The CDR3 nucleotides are TGTGCCAGCAGCGAATTGCGGGGGACAGATACGCAGTATTTT.

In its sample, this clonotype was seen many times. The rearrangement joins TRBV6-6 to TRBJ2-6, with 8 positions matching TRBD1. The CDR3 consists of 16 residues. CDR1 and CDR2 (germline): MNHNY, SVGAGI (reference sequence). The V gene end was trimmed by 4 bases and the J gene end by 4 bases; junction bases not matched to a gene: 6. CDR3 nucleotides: TGTGCCAGCAGTTCCCTCAGGGGGCGAGGGGCCAACGTCCTGACTTTC. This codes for CASSSLRGRGANVLTF.

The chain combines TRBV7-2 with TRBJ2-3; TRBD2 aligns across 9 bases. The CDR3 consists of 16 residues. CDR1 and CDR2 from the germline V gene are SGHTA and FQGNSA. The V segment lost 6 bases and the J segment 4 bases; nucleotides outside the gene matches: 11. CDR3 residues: CASSPGRGGYADTQYF. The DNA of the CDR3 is TGTGCCAGCAGTCCAGGGCGGGGGGGCTATGCAGATACGCAGTATTTT.

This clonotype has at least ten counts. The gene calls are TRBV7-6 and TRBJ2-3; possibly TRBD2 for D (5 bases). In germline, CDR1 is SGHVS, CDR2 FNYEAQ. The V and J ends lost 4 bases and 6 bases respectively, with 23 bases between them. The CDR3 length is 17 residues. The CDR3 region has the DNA TGTGCCAGCAGCTCCTCCGGGATGCGCAACCCCTGGGATACGCAGTATTTT. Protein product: CASSSSGMRNPWDTQYF.

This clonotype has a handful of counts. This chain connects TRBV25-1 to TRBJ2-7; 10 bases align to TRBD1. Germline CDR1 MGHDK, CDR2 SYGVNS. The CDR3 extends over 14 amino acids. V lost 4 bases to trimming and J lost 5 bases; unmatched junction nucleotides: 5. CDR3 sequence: CASSGQGALNEQYF. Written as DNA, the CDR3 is TGTGCCAGCAGTGGACAGGGGGCTCTGAACGAGCAGTACTTC.

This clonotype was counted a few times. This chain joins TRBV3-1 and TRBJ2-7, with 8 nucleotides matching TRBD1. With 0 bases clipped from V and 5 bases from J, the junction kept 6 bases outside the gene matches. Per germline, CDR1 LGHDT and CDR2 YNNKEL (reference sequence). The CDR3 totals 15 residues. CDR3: CASSQELDRDHEQYF. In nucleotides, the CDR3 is TGTGCCAGCAGCCAAGAATTGGACAGGGACCACGAGCAGTACTTC.

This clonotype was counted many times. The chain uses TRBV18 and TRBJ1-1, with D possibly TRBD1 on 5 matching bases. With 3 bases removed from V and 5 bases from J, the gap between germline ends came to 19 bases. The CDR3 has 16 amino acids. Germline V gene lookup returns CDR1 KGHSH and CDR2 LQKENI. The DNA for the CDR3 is TGTGCCAGCTCACCTATTGCCGGGGCCCTGGGGACTGAAGCTTTCTTT. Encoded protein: CASSPIAGALGTEAFF. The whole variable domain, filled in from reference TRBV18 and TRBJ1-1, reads NAGVMQNPRHLVRRRGQEARLRCSPMKGHSHVYWYRQLPEEGLKFMVYLQKENIIDESGMPKERFSAEFPKEGPSILRIQQVVRGDSAAYFCASSPIAGALGTEAFFGQGTRLTVV.

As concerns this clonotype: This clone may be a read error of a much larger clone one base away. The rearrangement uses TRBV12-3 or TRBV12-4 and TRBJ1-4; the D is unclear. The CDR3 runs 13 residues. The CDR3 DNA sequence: TGTACCAGCAGTTTAAAGGCTAATGAAAAACTGTTTTTT. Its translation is CTSSLKANEKLFF.

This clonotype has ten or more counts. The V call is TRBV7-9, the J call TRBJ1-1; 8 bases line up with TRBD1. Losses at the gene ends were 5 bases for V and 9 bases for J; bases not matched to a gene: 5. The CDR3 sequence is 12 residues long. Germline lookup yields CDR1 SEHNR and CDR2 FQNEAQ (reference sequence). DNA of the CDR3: TGTGCCAGCAGCCCCCAGGGGGCGAAAGCTTTCTTT. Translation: CASSPQGAKAFF.

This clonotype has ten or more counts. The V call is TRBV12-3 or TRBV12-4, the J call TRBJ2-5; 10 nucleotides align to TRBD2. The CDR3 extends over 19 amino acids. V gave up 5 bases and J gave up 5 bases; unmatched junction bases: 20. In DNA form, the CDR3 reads TGTGCCAGCAGTCCAGGGACCGCACTAGCGGGACAGAGGTTGGAGACCCAGTACTTC. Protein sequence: CASSPGTALAGQRLETQYF.

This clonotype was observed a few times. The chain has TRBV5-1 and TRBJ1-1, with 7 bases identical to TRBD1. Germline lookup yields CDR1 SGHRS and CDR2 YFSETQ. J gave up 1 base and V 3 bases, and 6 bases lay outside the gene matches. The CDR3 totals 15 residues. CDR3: CASSSQGGTNTEAFF. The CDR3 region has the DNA TGCGCCAGCAGCTCGCAGGGGGGGACGAACACTGAAGCTTTCTTT. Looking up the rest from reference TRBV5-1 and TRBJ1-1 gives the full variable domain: KAGVTQTPRYLIKTRGQQVTLSCSPISGHRSVSWYQQTPGQGLQFLFEYFSETQRNKGNFPGRFSGRQFSNSRSEMNVSTLELGDSALYLCASSSQGGTNTEAFFGQGTRLTVV.

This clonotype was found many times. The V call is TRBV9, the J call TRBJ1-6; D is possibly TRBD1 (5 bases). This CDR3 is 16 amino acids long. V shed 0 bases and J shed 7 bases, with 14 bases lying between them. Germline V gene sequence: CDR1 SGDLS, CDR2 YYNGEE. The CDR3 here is CASSVDPGRGNSPLHF. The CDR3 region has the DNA TGTGCCAGCAGCGTAGATCCCGGACGGGGGAATTCACCCCTCCACTTT.

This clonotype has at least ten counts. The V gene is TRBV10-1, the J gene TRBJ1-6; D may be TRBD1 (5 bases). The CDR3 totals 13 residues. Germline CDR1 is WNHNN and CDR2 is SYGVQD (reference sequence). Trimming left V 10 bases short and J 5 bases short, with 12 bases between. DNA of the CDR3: TGCGCCACCAGGGACGTCAATAATTCACCCCTCCACTTT. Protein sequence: CATRDVNNSPLHF.

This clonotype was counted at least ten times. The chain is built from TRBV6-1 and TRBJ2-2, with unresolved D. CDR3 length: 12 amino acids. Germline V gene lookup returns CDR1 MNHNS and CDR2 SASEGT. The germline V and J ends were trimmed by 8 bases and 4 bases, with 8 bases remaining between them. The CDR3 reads CASPRSTGELFF. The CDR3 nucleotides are TGTGCCAGCCCGAGATCCACCGGGGAGCTGTTTTTT.

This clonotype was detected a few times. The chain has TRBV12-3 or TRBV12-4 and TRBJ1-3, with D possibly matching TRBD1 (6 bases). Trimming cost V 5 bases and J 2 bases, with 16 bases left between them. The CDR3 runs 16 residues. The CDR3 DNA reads TGTGCCAGCAGTCCCCAGCTCCCAGGGGCTGGAAACACCATATATTTT. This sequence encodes CASSPQLPGAGNTIYF.

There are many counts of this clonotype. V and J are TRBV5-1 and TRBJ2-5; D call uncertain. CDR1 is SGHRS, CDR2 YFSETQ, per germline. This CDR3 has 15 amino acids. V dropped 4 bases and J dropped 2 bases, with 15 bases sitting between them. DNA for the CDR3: TGCGCCAGCAGCCCCGACACTCCCCCACAAGAGACCCAGTACTTC. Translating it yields CASSPDTPPQETQYF. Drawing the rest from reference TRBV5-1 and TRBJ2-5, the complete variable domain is KAGVTQTPRYLIKTRGQQVTLSCSPISGHRSVSWYQQTPGQGLQFLFEYFSETQRNKGNFPGRFSGRQFSNSRSEMNVSTLELGDSALYLCASSPDTPPQETQYFGPGTRLLVL.

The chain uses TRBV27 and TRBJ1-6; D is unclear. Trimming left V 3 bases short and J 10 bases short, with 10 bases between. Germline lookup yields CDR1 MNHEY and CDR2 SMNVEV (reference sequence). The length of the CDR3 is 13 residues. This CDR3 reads CASSFGRRSPLHF. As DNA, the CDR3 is TGTGCCAGCAGTTTTGGGAGGAGGTCACCCCTCCACTTT.

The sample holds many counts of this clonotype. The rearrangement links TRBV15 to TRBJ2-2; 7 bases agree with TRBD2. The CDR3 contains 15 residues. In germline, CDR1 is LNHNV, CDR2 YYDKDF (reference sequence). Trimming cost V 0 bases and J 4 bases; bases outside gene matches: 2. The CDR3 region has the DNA TGTGCCACCAGCAGAGATGCTAGCGGCACCGGGGAGCTGTTTTTT. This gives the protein CATSRDASGTGELFF.